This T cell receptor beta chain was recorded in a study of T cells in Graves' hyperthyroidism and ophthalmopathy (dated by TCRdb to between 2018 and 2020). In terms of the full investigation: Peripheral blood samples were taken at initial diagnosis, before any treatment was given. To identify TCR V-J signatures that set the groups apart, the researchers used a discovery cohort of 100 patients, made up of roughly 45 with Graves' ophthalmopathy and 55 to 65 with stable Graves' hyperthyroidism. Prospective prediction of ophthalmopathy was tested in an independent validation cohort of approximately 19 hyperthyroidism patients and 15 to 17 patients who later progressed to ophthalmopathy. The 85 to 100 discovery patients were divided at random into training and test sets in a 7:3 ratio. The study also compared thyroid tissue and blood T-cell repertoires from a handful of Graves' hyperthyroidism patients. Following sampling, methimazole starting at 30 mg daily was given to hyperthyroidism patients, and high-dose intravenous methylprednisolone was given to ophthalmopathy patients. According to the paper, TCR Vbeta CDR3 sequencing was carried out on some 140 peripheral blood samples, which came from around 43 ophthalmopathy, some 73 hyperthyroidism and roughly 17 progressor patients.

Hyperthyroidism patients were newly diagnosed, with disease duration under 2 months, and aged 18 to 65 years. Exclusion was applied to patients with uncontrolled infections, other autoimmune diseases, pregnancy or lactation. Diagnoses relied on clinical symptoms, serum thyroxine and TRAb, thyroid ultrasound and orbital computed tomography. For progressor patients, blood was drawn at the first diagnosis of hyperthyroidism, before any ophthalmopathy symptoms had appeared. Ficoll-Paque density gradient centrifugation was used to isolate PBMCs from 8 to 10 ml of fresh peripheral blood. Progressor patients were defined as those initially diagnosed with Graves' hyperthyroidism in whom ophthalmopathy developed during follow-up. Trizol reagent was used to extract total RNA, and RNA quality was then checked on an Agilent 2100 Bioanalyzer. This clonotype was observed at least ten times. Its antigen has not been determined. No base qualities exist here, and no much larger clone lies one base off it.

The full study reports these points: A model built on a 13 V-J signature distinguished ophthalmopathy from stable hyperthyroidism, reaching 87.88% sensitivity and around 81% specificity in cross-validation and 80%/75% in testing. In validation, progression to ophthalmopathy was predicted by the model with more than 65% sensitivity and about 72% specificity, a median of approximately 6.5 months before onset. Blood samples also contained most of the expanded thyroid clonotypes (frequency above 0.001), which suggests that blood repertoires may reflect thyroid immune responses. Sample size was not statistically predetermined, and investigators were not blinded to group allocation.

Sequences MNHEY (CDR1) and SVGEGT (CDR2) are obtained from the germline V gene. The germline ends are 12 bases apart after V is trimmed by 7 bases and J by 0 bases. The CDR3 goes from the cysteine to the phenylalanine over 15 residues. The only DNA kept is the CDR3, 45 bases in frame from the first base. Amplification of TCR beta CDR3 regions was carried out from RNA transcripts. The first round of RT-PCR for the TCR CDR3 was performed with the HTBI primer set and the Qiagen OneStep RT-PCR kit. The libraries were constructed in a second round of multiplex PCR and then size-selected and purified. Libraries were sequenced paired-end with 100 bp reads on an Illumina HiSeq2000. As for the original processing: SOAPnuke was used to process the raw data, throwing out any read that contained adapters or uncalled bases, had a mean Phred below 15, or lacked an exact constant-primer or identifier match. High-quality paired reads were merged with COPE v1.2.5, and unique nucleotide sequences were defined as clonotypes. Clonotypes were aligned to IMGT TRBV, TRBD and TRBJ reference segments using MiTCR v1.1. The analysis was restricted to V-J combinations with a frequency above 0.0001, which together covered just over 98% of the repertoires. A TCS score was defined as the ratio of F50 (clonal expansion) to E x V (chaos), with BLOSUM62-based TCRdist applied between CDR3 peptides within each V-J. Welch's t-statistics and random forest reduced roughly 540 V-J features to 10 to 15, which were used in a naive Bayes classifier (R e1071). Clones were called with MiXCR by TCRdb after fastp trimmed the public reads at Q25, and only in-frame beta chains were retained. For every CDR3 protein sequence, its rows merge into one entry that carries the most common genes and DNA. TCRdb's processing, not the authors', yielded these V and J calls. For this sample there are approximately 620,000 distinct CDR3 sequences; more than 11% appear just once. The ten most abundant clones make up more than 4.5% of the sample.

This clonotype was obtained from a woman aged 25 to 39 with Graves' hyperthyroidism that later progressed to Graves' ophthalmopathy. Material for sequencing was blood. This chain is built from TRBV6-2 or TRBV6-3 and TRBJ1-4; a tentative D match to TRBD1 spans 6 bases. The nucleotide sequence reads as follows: TGTGCCAGCAATACAGGGATTGCAACTAATGAAAAACTGTTTTTT. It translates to CASNTGIATNEKLFF.